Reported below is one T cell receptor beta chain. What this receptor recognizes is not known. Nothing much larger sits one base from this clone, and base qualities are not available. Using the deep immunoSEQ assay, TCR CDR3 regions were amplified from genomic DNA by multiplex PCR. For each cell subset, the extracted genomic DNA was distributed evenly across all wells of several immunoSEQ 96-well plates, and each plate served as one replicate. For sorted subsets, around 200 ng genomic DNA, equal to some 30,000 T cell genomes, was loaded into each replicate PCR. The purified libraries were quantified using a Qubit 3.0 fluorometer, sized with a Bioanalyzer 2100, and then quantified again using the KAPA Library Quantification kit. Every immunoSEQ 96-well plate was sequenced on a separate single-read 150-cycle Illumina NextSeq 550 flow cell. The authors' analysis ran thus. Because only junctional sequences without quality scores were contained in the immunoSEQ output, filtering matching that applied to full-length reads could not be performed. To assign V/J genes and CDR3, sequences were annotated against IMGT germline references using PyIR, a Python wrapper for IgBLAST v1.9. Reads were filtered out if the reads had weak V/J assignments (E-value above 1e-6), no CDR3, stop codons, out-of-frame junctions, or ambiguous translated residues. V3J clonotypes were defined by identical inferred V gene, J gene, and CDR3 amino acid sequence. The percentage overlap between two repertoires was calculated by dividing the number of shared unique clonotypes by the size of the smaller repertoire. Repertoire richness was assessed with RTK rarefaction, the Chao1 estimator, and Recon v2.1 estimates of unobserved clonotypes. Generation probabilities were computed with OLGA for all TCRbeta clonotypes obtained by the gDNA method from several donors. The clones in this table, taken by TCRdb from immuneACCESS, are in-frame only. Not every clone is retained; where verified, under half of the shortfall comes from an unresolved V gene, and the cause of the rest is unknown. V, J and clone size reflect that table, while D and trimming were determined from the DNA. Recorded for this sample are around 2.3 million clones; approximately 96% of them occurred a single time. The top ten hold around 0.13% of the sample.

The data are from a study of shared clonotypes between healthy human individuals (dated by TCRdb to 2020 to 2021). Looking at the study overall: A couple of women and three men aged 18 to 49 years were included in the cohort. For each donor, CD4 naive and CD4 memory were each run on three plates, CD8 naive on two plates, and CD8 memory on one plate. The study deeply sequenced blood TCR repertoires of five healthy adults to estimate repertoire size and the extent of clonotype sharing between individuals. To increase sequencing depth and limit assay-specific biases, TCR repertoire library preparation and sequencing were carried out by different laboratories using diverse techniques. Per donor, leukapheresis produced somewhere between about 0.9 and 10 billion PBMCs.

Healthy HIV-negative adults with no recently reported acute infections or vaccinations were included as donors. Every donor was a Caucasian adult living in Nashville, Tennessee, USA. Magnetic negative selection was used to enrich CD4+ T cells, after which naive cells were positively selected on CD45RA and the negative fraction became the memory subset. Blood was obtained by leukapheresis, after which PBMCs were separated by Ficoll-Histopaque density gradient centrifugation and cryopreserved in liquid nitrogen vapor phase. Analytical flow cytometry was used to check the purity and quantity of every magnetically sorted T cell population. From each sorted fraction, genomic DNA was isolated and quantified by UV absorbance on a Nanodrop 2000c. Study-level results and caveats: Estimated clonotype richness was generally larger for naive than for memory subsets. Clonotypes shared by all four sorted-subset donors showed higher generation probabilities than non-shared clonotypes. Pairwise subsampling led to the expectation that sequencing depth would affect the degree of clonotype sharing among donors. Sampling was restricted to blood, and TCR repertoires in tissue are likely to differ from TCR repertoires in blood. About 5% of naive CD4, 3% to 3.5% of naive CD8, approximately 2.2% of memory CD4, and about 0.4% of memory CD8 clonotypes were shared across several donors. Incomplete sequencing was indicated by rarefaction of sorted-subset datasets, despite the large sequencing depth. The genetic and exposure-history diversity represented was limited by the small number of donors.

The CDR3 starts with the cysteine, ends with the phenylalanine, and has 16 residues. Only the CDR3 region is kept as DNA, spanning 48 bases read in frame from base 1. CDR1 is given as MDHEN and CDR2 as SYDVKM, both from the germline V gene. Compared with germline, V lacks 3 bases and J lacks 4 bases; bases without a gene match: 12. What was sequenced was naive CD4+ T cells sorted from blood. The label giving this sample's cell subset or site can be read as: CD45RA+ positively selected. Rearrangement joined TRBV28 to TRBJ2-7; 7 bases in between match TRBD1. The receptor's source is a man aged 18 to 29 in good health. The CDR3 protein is CASSFDFDSGGYEQYF. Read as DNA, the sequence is TGTGCCAGCAGTTTCGATTTCGATTCAGGGGGTTACGAGCAGTACTTC.